These 23 T cell receptor beta chains were all obtained from the same sample, sequenced in a study of cytomegalovirus exposure and HLA in healthy donors. Generated by immunoSEQ multiplex PCR, the TCRdb table keeps only in-frame clones and is missing some. Of 150,000 to 200,000 clones in the sample, 70% to 90% are singletons; the top ten hold 2.5% to 3.5%. The sample comprised PBMCs. Source of these receptors: a young man in good health and CMV-seronegative.

The V gene is TRBV5-1, the J gene TRBJ1-4, with D perhaps TRBD1 (5 bases). V was trimmed by 3 bases and J by 1 base, leaving 7 bases between them. Germline V gives CDR1 SGHRS, CDR2 YFSETQ. This CDR3 comprises 14 residues. The CDR3 protein is CASSSQGTNEKLFF. DNA for the CDR3: TGCGCCAGCAGCTCCCAGGGAACTAATGAAAAACTGTTTTTT.

The chain links TRBV5-8 to TRBJ1-2, with D possibly TRBD1 on 5 matching bases. The CDR3 covers 17 residues. The germline V and J ends were trimmed by 1 base and 7 bases, with 23 bases remaining between them. The germline CDR1 and CDR2 sequences are SGHTS and YDEGEE. CDR3 nucleotide sequence: TGTGCCAGCAGCTTGAGGTCGCAGACAGATCTCTCTTTTGGCTACACCTTC. Its protein product is CASSLRSQTDLSFGYTF.

J is TRBJ2-1 and V is TRBV5-1, with 11 bases matching TRBD2. This CDR3 region has 16 residues. Unmatched junction bases numbered 8, after V lost 4 bases and J lost 5 bases. Germline CDR1 and CDR2: SGHRS and YFSETQ. The CDR3 DNA reads as TGCGCCAGCAGCGTACAGACTAGCGGGATCAACAATGAGCAGTTCTTC. It is translated as CASSVQTSGINNEQFF.

The chain couples TRBV25-1 to TRBJ2-1; 8 bases agree with TRBD2. V lost 4 bases, J lost 7 bases, and 15 bases stayed unmatched. CDR1 is MGHDK and CDR2 is SYGVNS in the germline V gene. The CDR3 consists of 17 residues. This chain's CDR3 is CASSARTSRRIQNEQFF. For the CDR3, the DNA is TGTGCCAGCAGTGCACGGACTAGCCGGAGGATTCAGAATGAGCAGTTCTTC.

The chain recombines TRBV19 with TRBJ2-5; 8 bases agree with TRBD1. Germline loops: CDR1 LNHDA, CDR2 SQIVND (reference sequence). V gave up 6 bases and J gave up 4 bases; unmatched junction bases: 7. The CDR3 is 14 amino acids. CDR3 loop: CASRESRGRETQYF. The DNA of the CDR3 is TGTGCCAGTAGAGAAAGCAGGGGGCGAGAGACCCAGTACTTC.

The rearrangement uses TRBV5-1 and TRBJ2-3, with a weak D call TRBD1 (6 bases). The CDR3 sequence is 14 residues long. From germline, CDR1 is SGHRS and CDR2 YFSETQ. The V end lost 0 bases, the J end lost 3 bases, and 8 bases lay between the germline ends. This CDR3 is CASSLGGPTDTQYF. The CDR3 bases are TGCGCCAGCAGCTTGGGGGGGCCGACAGATACGCAGTATTTT.

The rearrangement uses TRBV28 and TRBJ2-5; D ambiguous. Trimming took 3 bases from V and 9 from J, leaving 11 bases between them. The CDR3 runs 12 residues. The germline V gene has CDR1 MDHEN and CDR2 SYDVKM. For the CDR3, the DNA is TGTGCCAGCAGTTTGCCCCTCCGGGCCCAGTACTTC. Residues: CASSLPLRAQYF.

This clone was detected only a few times. The rearrangement links TRBV19 to TRBJ2-1; TRBD2 matches at 8 bases. The V gene's germline CDR1 is LNHDA and CDR2 SQIVND (reference sequence). Trimming cost V 7 bases and J 1 base; bases outside gene matches: 9. CDR3 length: 16 amino acids. The CDR3: CASTRPGLGSYNEQFF. In DNA form, the CDR3 reads TGTGCCAGTACCCGACCGGGACTAGGGTCCTACAATGAGCAGTTCTTC.

This sequence joins TRBV27 and TRBJ2-6; D is perhaps TRBD1 (5 bases). The CDR3 covers 19 residues. Germline V gene sequence: CDR1 MNHEY, CDR2 SMNVEV (reference sequence). Trimming removed 6 bases from V and 1 base from J, with 22 bases in between. CDR3 protein: CASRGLKGQGPSGANVLTF. CDR3 DNA sequence: TGTGCCAGCAGGGGTTTGAAAGGGCAGGGCCCATCTGGGGCCAACGTCCTGACTTTC.

CDR3 DNA sequence: TGTGCCAGCAGCCTGATAGCGGCCTACGAGCAGTACTTC. This translates into CASSLIAAYEQYF. J is TRBJ2-7 and V is TRBV5-6, with D perhaps matching TRBD2 (6 bases). V lost 4 bases and J 2 bases, leaving 10 bases between the germline ends. CDR1 is SGHDT, CDR2 YYEEEE, per germline. The CDR3 covers 13 residues.

V is TRBV4-1 and J is TRBJ1-2; D may be TRBD1 (6 bases). V lost 0 bases to trimming and J lost 8 bases, with 16 bases between them. Germline values: CDR1 MGHRA, CDR2 YSYEKL. There are 15 residues in the CDR3. For the CDR3, the DNA is TGCGCCAGCAGCCAAGAGCAGGGGAAAAGGTGGGGCTACACCTTC. It is translated as CASSQEQGKRWGYTF.

The chain joins TRBV30 to TRBJ1-1; possibly TRBD1 for D (6 bases). The CDR3 length is 13 residues. V lost 7 bases and J lost 3, with 15 bases in between. From germline, CDR1 is GTSNPN and CDR2 SVGIG (reference sequence). CDR3 DNA: TGTGCCTTACAGGGCTATGGGTACACTGAAGCTTTCTTT. This codes for CALQGYGYTEAFF.

The chain couples TRBV6-1 to TRBJ1-1, with D tentatively TRBD1 (5 bases). The germline V gene encodes CDR1 MNHNS and CDR2 SASEGT. The CDR3 runs 13 residues. V was pared by 6 bases and J by 1 base, with 9 bases between. The CDR3 region has the DNA TGTGCCAGCAGCACAGGACAGAACACTGAAGCTTTCTTT. This sequence encodes CASSTGQNTEAFF.

In its sample, this clone was seen once. The V call is TRBV28, the J call TRBJ2-7; a possible D gene is TRBD2 (6 bases). The V end was cut by 2 bases, the J end by 2 bases, with 22 bases between. The CDR3 loop spans 18 amino acids. Germline CDR1 reads MDHEN; CDR2 reads SYDVKM. The CDR3 here is CASSLAVRVNGGTYEQYF. The CDR3 DNA sequence: TGTGCCAGCAGTTTAGCTGTTCGGGTCAACGGGGGTACCTACGAGCAGTACTTC.

The chain employs TRBV4-3 and TRBJ2-7; D is possibly TRBD2 (5 bases). CDR3 size: 15 residues. Per the germline V gene, CDR1 is LGHNA and CDR2 is YSLEER. V lost 4 bases and J lost 0, with 13 bases in between. The CDR3 DNA sequence: TGCGCCAGCAGCCTTAGCGCCAGCCCCTCCTACGAGCAGTACTTC. Encoded protein: CASSLSASPSYEQYF.

The V call is TRBV13, the J call TRBJ2-7, with TRBD1 matching 7 bases. Per the germline V gene, CDR1 is PRHDT and CDR2 is FYEKMQ (reference sequence). The CDR3 runs 14 residues. J was trimmed by 2 bases and V by 2 bases; bases with no gene match: 3. CDR3 residues: CASSLTGTAYEQYV. CDR3 nucleotide sequence: TGTGCCAGCAGCTTAACCGGGACAGCCTACGAGCAGTACGTC.

The chain combines TRBV27 with TRBJ1-1; D unresolved. Germline V gene data show CDR1 as MNHEY and CDR2 as SMNVEV (reference sequence). CDR3 length: 13 residues. V lost 2 bases and J 6 bases, leaving 10 bases between the germline ends. CDR3: CASSLREPSEAFF. For the CDR3, the DNA is TGTGCCAGCAGTTTACGGGAGCCCTCTGAAGCTTTCTTT.

V usage is TRBV5-5 and J usage is TRBJ2-7, with D maybe TRBD1 (6 bases). The CDR3 has 16 amino acids. Germline V gene lookup returns CDR1 SGHKS and CDR2 YYEKEE (reference sequence). V gave up 3 bases and J gave up 0 bases, with 16 bases separating them. The CDR3 reads CASSSIRDTTSYEQYF. For the CDR3, the DNA is TGTGCCAGCAGCTCCATCCGGGACACCACCTCCTACGAGCAGTACTTC.

This chain links TRBV6-5 with TRBJ2-5, with 8 positions matching TRBD1. The CDR3 length is 13 residues. With 6 bases clipped from V and 3 bases from J, the junction kept 3 bases outside the gene matches. In germline, CDR1 is MNHEY, CDR2 SVGAGI. CDR3 loop: CASSQTGEETQYF. CDR3 in DNA: TGTGCCAGCAGCCAGACAGGGGAAGAGACCCAGTACTTC.

This chain connects TRBV18 to TRBJ2-1, with D unclear. The CDR3 loop spans 15 amino acids. V lost 0 bases and J lost 0, with 6 bases in between. Germline CDR1 reads KGHSH; CDR2 reads LQKENI. For the CDR3, the DNA is TGTGCCAGCTCACCACCCTACGGCTCCTACAATGAGCAGTTCTTC. It encodes CASSPPYGSYNEQFF.

This clone has a single count. V and J are TRBV5-4 and TRBJ2-1, with D unresolved. The V end lost 0 bases, the J end lost 1 base, and 8 bases lay between the germline ends. CDR1 and CDR2 (germline): SGHNT, YYREEE (reference sequence). The CDR3 is 15 residues long. CDR3 sequence (DNA): TGTGCCAGCAGCTTGGTGATGACTTCCTACAATGAGCAGTTCTTC. This encodes CASSLVMTSYNEQFF.

This chain joins TRBV15 and TRBJ2-3; possibly TRBD1 for D (5 bases). The length of the CDR3 is 14 residues. Germline assignment: CDR1 LNHNV and CDR2 YYDKDF (reference sequence). The V end was cut by 0 bases, the J end by 4 bases, with 8 bases between. Here the CDR3 DNA reads TGTGCCACCAGCAGAGATGGGGCAGCAGATACGCAGTATTTT. Translated, it gives CATSRDGAADTQYF.

This clone has only one observation. Here the CDR3 reads CASSLRLAGTGEQYF. DNA for the CDR3: TGTGCCAGCAGTTTGAGACTAGCGGGAACGGGTGAGCAGTACTTC. This chain connects TRBV6-6 to TRBJ2-7, with 11 bases lining up with TRBD2. Germline V lookup: CDR1 MNHNY, CDR2 SVGAGI (reference sequence). The junction had 9 bases not matched to a gene; V was cut back by 4 bases and J by 7 bases. The CDR3 is made up of 15 amino acids.